This is a list of T cell receptor beta chains from one sample in a study of blood T cell repertoires in COVID-19. Sequencing used immunoSEQ multiplex PCR; TCRdb keeps in-frame clones, though not all of them. Here the sample spans some 200,000 clones, roughly 80% being singletons. Specimen: PBMCs or T cells enriched from blood (not recorded which). The receptors come from a man aged 35 to 55 who had recovered from COVID-19. CDR3s include the opening cysteine and the closing phenylalanine or tryptophan. The D gene is left open where the match is weak. Rows may omit the clone size; those that give it use once, few, many or a size class.

clone size: .; J gene: TRBJ2-7; V gene: TRBV19; D gene: .; CDR3 protein: CASSIAQGRPEQYF; CDR3 DNA: TGTGCCAGTAGTATCGCTCAGGGGAGACCCGAGCAGTACTTC
clone size: .; J gene: TRBJ1-2; V gene: TRBV28; D gene: TRBD1; CDR3 protein: CASSPTGTGGAGYTF; CDR3 DNA: TGTGCCAGCAGTCCAACCGGGACAGGGGGCGCTGGCTACACCTTC
clone size: .; J gene: TRBJ2-3; V gene: TRBV18; D gene: TRBD2; CDR3 protein: CASSPMTSGNGDTQYF; CDR3 DNA: TGTGCCAGCTCACCCATGACTAGCGGGAATGGAGATACGCAGTATTTT
clone size: few; J gene: TRBJ1-6; V gene: TRBV28; D gene: .; CDR3 protein: CASSYTDSSYNSPLHF; CDR3 DNA: TGTGCCAGCAGTTATACCGATAGCTCCTATAATTCACCCCTCCACTTT
clone size: .; J gene: TRBJ2-1; V gene: TRBV19; D gene: TRBD2; CDR3 protein: CASSIDHVAGSYNEQFF; CDR3 DNA: TGTGCCAGTAGTATAGATCATGTAGCGGGGTCCTACAATGAGCAGTTCTTC
clone size: .; J gene: TRBJ1-1; V gene: TRBV9; D gene: .; CDR3 protein: CASSPLAGITEAFF; CDR3 DNA: TGTGCCAGCAGCCCTCTGGCGGGGATCACTGAAGCTTTCTTT
clone size: .; J gene: TRBJ1-3; V gene: TRBV4-1; D gene: TRBD1; CDR3 protein: CASSQFWTGGITTGNTIYF; CDR3 DNA: TGCGCCAGCAGCCAATTTTGGACAGGGGGAATTACGACTGGAAACACCATATATTTT
clone size: .; J gene: TRBJ1-1; V gene: TRBV4-2; D gene: .; CDR3 protein: CASSQGTGMNTEAFF; CDR3 DNA: TGTGCCAGCAGCCAAGGGACGGGAATGAACACTGAAGCTTTCTTT
clone size: .; J gene: TRBJ1-1; V gene: TRBV7-3; D gene: TRBD1; CDR3 protein: CASSPHPGQGVTEAFF; CDR3 DNA: TGTGCCAGCAGCCCGCATCCGGGACAGGGGGTAACTGAAGCTTTCTTT
clone size: .; J gene: TRBJ2-3; V gene: TRBV25-1; D gene: TRBD1; CDR3 protein: CASSVPGGDTQYF; CDR3 DNA: TGTGCCAGCAGTGTTCCAGGGGGTGATACGCAGTATTTT
clone size: .; J gene: TRBJ2-7; V gene: TRBV28; D gene: TRBD2; CDR3 protein: CASSPVGLAGGMPLGEQYF; CDR3 DNA: TGTGCCAGCAGCCCTGTGGGACTAGCGGGAGGGATGCCCTTGGGCGAGCAGTACTTC
clone size: few; J gene: TRBJ1-6; V gene: TRBV7-6; D gene: TRBD1; CDR3 protein: CASSVGTGQGNSPLHF; CDR3 DNA: TGTGCCAGCAGCGTGGGAACGGGACAGGGGAATTCACCCCTCCACTTT
clone size: .; J gene: TRBJ1-5; V gene: TRBV19; D gene: .; CDR3 protein: CASSIAPRKSNQPQHF; CDR3 DNA: TGTGCCAGTAGTATAGCCCCCAGAAAGAGCAATCAGCCCCAGCATTTT
clone size: .; J gene: TRBJ1-1; V gene: TRBV14; D gene: .; CDR3 protein: CASSQRNRDTEAFF; CDR3 DNA: TGTGCCAGCAGCCAACGGAACAGGGACACTGAAGCTTTCTTT
clone size: .; J gene: TRBJ2-2; V gene: TRBV7-3; D gene: TRBD2; CDR3 protein: CASSYVGSGRAGELFF; CDR3 DNA: TGTGCCAGCAGCTACGTGGGAAGCGGGAGGGCCGGGGAGCTGTTTTTT
clone size: few; J gene: TRBJ1-3; V gene: TRBV7-8; D gene: .; CDR3 protein: CASSQASENTIYF; CDR3 DNA: TGTGCCAGCAGTCAAGCTTCCGAAAACACCATATATTTT
clone size: few; J gene: TRBJ2-3; V gene: TRBV4-3; D gene: TRBD1; CDR3 protein: CASSQYRGGTDTQYF; CDR3 DNA: TGCGCCAGCAGCCAATACAGGGGAGGCACAGATACGCAGTATTTT
clone size: once; J gene: TRBJ2-6; V gene: TRBV7-3; D gene: .; CDR3 protein: CASGSGGSGANVLTF; CDR3 DNA: TGTGCCAGCGGGTCAGGAGGCTCTGGGGCCAACGTCCTGACTTTC
clone size: few; J gene: TRBJ2-1; V gene: TRBV4-3; D gene: TRBD2; CDR3 protein: CASSLQGASGYNEQFF; CDR3 DNA: TGCGCCAGCAGCCTTCAGGGAGCTAGCGGTTACAATGAGCAGTTCTTC
clone size: .; J gene: TRBJ1-2; V gene: TRBV7-9; D gene: TRBD1; CDR3 protein: CASRLNPGQGAGAHGYTF; CDR3 DNA: TGTGCCAGCAGACTCAATCCGGGACAGGGCGCCGGAGCCCATGGCTACACCTTC
clone size: few; J gene: TRBJ2-7; V gene: TRBV2; D gene: .; CDR3 protein: CASSGSQGTYEQYF; CDR3 DNA: TGTGCCAGCAGTGGCTCCCAGGGAACCTACGAGCAGTACTTC
clone size: .; J gene: TRBJ1-1; V gene: TRBV27; D gene: TRBD1; CDR3 protein: CASSLIGTGPYTEAFF; CDR3 DNA: TGTGCCAGCAGTTTAATCGGGACAGGGCCTTATACTGAAGCTTTCTTT
clone size: .; J gene: TRBJ2-1; V gene: TRBV4-1; D gene: .; CDR3 protein: CASSPSGGSSYNEQFF; CDR3 DNA: TGCGCCAGCAGCCCCTCCGGCGGAAGCTCCTACAATGAGCAGTTCTTC
clone size: .; J gene: TRBJ2-5; V gene: TRBV7-9; D gene: .; CDR3 protein: CASSFPPGLQETQYF; CDR3 DNA: TGTGCCAGCAGCTTCCCACCGGGACTCCAAGAGACCCAGTACTTC
clone size: .; J gene: TRBJ2-7; V gene: TRBV6-2/TRBV6-3; D gene: .; CDR3 protein: CASSFGGGSFEEYF; CDR3 DNA: .
clone size: .; J gene: TRBJ2-3; V gene: TRBV4-1; D gene: .; CDR3 protein: CATGGLAADTQYF; CDR3 DNA: TGCGCCACCGGGGGGCTAGCCGCAGATACGCAGTATTTT
clone size: .; J gene: TRBJ1-2; V gene: TRBV5-8; D gene: .; CDR3 protein: CASSLGVSYTANYGYTF; CDR3 DNA: TGTGCCAGCAGCTTGGGGGTCAGTTACACAGCTAACTATGGCTACACCTTC
clone size: .; J gene: TRBJ1-3; V gene: TRBV25-1; D gene: .; CDR3 protein: CASSLAGAGNTIYF; CDR3 DNA: TGTGCCAGCAGCCTTGCGGGGGCTGGAAACACCATATATTTT
clone size: .; J gene: TRBJ2-1; V gene: TRBV24-1; D gene: .; CDR3 protein: CATSDHGTPFRNEQFF; CDR3 DNA: TGTGCCACCAGTGACCATGGGACACCTTTTAGAAATGAGCAGTTCTTC
clone size: .; J gene: TRBJ2-7; V gene: TRBV5-1; D gene: .; CDR3 protein: CASSFDRWVSYEQYF; CDR3 DNA: TGCGCCAGCAGCTTCGACAGGTGGGTCTCCTACGAGCAGTACTTC
clone size: .; J gene: TRBJ2-1; V gene: TRBV19; D gene: TRBD2; CDR3 protein: CASRVAGSSYNEQFF; CDR3 DNA: TGTGCCAGTAGGGTAGCGGGGAGCTCCTACAATGAGCAGTTCTTC
clone size: .; J gene: TRBJ1-5; V gene: TRBV19; D gene: TRBD1; CDR3 protein: CATSDRGYNQPQHF; CDR3 DNA: TGTGCCACCTCGGACAGGGGATACAATCAGCCCCAGCATTTT
clone size: .; J gene: TRBJ1-1; V gene: TRBV12-3/TRBV12-4; D gene: TRBD1; CDR3 protein: CASRGQVNTEAFF; CDR3 DNA: TGTGCCAGCAGGGGACAGGTGAACACTGAAGCTTTCTTT
clone size: once; J gene: TRBJ2-1; V gene: TRBV11-3; D gene: TRBD2; CDR3 protein: CASSPWTSGSIGEQFF; CDR3 DNA: TGTGCCAGCAGCCCATGGACTAGCGGGAGCATCGGTGAGCAGTTCTTC
clone size: .; J gene: TRBJ1-1; V gene: TRBV4-1; D gene: .; CDR3 protein: CASSQDPVTKAFF; CDR3 DNA: TGCGCCAGCAGCCAAGATCCCGTTACTAAAGCTTTCTTT